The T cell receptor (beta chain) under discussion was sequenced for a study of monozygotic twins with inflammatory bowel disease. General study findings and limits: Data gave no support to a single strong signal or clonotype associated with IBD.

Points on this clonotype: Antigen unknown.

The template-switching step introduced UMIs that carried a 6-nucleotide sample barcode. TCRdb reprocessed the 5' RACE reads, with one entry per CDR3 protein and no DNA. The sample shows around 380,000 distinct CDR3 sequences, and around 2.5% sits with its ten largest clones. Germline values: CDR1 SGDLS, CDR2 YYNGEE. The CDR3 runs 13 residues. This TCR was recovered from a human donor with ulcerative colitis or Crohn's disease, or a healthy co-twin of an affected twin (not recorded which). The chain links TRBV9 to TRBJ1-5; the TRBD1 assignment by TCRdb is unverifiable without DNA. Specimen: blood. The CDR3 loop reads CASSRDTGQPQHF.